Below, 22 T cell receptor beta chains from the same sample are listed, as sequenced in a study of blood T cell repertoires in COVID-19. Sequenced by immunoSEQ multiplex PCR; TCRdb stores in-frame clones only, minus some. The sample lists a few hundred thousand clones; about 89% were seen once. The sequencing sample was made of PBMCs or T cells enriched from blood (not recorded which). These receptors were collected from a woman in her thirties or forties who had been exposed to COVID-19.

The J gene is TRBJ2-2, the V gene TRBV10-1; TRBD1 might be the D (6 bases). Germline V CDR1 and CDR2: WNHNN, SYGVQD (reference sequence). V lost 5 bases to trimming and J lost 6 bases, with 16 bases between them. This CDR3 comprises 15 residues. The CDR3 protein is CASSPTGIGSGELFF. In nucleotides, the CDR3 is TGCGCCAGCAGTCCGACAGGCATAGGTTCCGGGGAGCTGTTTTTT.

The table lists this clone with a count of one. The gene calls are TRBV18 and TRBJ2-1; 7 bases align to TRBD1. J was trimmed by 1 base and V by 5 bases; bases with no gene match: 14. Germline V gene lookup returns CDR1 KGHSH and CDR2 LQKENI. The CDR3 has 18 amino acids. The CDR3 loop is CASSVQGSQQLSYNEQFF. The CDR3 DNA follows: TGTGCCAGCTCAGTACAGGGGTCCCAGCAATTGTCCTACAATGAGCAGTTCTTC.

For the CDR3, the DNA is TGCGCCAGCAGCTTGGCCCCGGGACAGACCTACGAGCAGTACTTC. This gives the protein CASSLAPGQTYEQYF. The genes are TRBV5-1 and TRBJ2-7; 7 bases fit TRBD1. Looked up from germline, CDR1 is SGHRS and CDR2 is YFSETQ. There are 15 residues in the CDR3. Trimming took 0 bases from V and 2 from J; bases not matched to a gene: 5.

This chain uses TRBV15 with TRBJ1-3; D perhaps matches TRBD1 (6 bases). The CDR3 is 17 residues long. The V end was cut by 1 base, the J end by 2 bases, with 15 bases between. The V gene's germline CDR1 is LNHNV and CDR2 YYDKDF (reference sequence). CDR3 sequence: CATSRVRRQEPGNTIYF. CDR3 nucleotides: TGTGCCACCAGCAGAGTCCGTAGACAGGAGCCTGGAAACACCATATATTTT.

This clone was counted once. The gene calls are TRBV19 and TRBJ1-1; 9 nucleotides agree with TRBD1. With 5 bases clipped from V and 6 bases from J, the junction kept 4 bases outside the gene matches. The CDR3 consists of 13 residues. Germline V gives CDR1 LNHDA, CDR2 SQIVND (reference sequence). The CDR3 spells CASSLQGAAEAFF. CDR3 DNA: TGTGCCAGTAGTCTACAGGGGGCTGCTGAAGCTTTCTTT. Complete variable domain (other parts from reference TRBV19 and TRBJ1-1): DGGITQSPKYLFRKEGQNVTLSCEQNLNHDAMYWYRQDPGQGLRLIYYSQIVNDFQKGDIAEGYSVSREKKESFPLTVTSAQKNPTAFYLCASSLQGAAEAFFGQGTRLTVV.

The V call is TRBV6-5, the J call TRBJ1-6, with 12 bases aligning to TRBD1. Looked up from germline, CDR1 is MNHEY and CDR2 is SVGAGI. The CDR3 contains 14 residues. Trimming removed 7 bases from V and 12 bases from J; junction bases left unmatched: 7. The CDR3 sequence: CASNGGTGGRPLHF. CDR3 nucleotides: TGTGCCAGCAACGGGGGGACAGGGGGCAGACCCCTCCACTTT.

The rearrangement joins TRBV30 to TRBJ1-3; TRBD1 is a possible D gene (6 bases). Trimming pared 1 base from V and 0 bases from J, leaving 16 bases between. The CDR3 covers 17 residues. Per the germline V gene, CDR1 is GTSNPN and CDR2 is SVGIG (reference sequence). The CDR3 DNA follows: TGTGCCTGGAGTGACAGGGTTTTTACGAGCTCTGGAAACACCATATATTTT. It is translated as CAWSDRVFTSSGNTIYF.

Only one count was recorded for this clone. DNA for the CDR3: TGTGCCAGCAGAACGACAGGGCGGAATCAGCCCCAGCATTTT. This sequence encodes CASRTTGRNQPQHF. The chain employs TRBV27 and TRBJ1-5; 7 bases match TRBD1. This CDR3 comprises 14 residues. Germline CDR1 and CDR2: MNHEY and SMNVEV (reference sequence). With 6 bases clipped from V and 4 bases from J, the junction kept 6 bases outside the gene matches.

The CDR3 loop is CASSPPSGGSEAFF. DNA of the CDR3: TGTGCCAGCAGCCCTCCCTCGGGGGGCAGTGAAGCTTTCTTT. The chain joins TRBV9 to TRBJ1-1; D may be TRBD1 (6 bases). The CDR3 length is 14 residues. Looked up from germline, CDR1 is SGDLS and CDR2 is YYNGEE. V gave up 4 bases and J gave up 7 bases, with 17 bases separating them.

The V call is TRBV11-2, the J call TRBJ2-4; 8 bases are a match to TRBD1. Germline CDR1 SGHAT, CDR2 FQNNGV. With V trimmed by 3 bases and J by 8 bases, 6 bases remained unmatched. CDR3 length equals 14 residues. CDR3: CASSLGTGEHIQYF. DNA for the CDR3: TGTGCCAGCAGCTTGGGGACAGGAGAACACATTCAGTACTTC.

This clone was counted once. V gene TRBV7-2 combines with J gene TRBJ1-5; D may be TRBD1 (5 bases). This CDR3 is 15 amino acids long. Germline V gene lookup returns CDR1 SGHTA and CDR2 FQGNSA. The V and J ends lost 4 bases and 7 bases respectively, with 17 bases between them. This CDR3 is CASSYRWGRVQPQHF. The CDR3 DNA sequence: TGTGCCAGCAGCTACCGCTGGGGCAGGGTGCAGCCCCAGCATTTT.

The rearrangement joins TRBV5-1 to TRBJ2-5; 10 bases fit TRBD2. V was pared by 1 base and J by 1 base, with 4 bases of the junction left unmatched. This CDR3 comprises 16 residues. CDR1 and CDR2 from the germline V gene are SGHRS and YFSETQ. The CDR3 DNA reads TGCGCCAGCAGCTTGCCTAGCGGGGGACTCCAAGAGACCCAGTACTTC. It specifies CASSLPSGGLQETQYF.

The rearrangement joins TRBV27 to TRBJ1-5, with 8 bases matching TRBD1. The CDR3 extends over 15 amino acids. The V segment lost 3 bases and the J segment 5 bases; nucleotides outside the gene matches: 6. Germline assignment: CDR1 MNHEY and CDR2 SMNVEV (reference sequence). CDR3 amino acids: CASSLRTGNHQPQHF. CDR3 DNA: TGTGCCAGCAGTTTGAGGACAGGGAATCATCAGCCCCAGCATTTT.

The chain recombines TRBV6-5 with TRBJ1-1, with D possibly matching TRBD1 (6 bases). Deletions cut 7 bases from V and 5 bases from J, with 17 bases between. This CDR3 is 14 amino acids long. The germline CDR1 and CDR2 sequences are MNHEY and SVGAGI. The CDR3 loop reads CASNLGGVGTEAFF. The CDR3 coding sequence is TGTGCCAGCAACCTTGGGGGCGTTGGAACTGAAGCTTTCTTT.

The chain joins TRBV24-1 to TRBJ2-1; the D gene is possibly TRBD1 (6 bases). This CDR3 comprises 15 residues. Trimming left V 7 bases short and J 7 bases short, with 19 bases between. The germline V gene has CDR1 KGHDR and CDR2 SFDVKD. DNA for the CDR3: TGTGCCACCAGCCGAACAGGGTTGAGGGGGAATGAGCAGTTCTTC. Its protein product is CATSRTGLRGNEQFF.

The V and J genes are TRBV19 and TRBJ2-2; 8 bases agree with TRBD2. CDR3 size: 15 residues. Germline assignment: CDR1 LNHDA and CDR2 SQIVND (reference sequence). Trimming removed 3 bases from V and 7 bases from J; junction bases left unmatched: 7. The CDR3, as DNA: TGTGCCAGTAGTATGACCGGGAGGGCCATCGGGGAGCTGTTTTTT. Amino acid sequence: CASSMTGRAIGELFF.

V gene TRBV9 combines with J gene TRBJ2-1; TRBD2 aligns across 7 bases. CDR3 length equals 18 residues. The V segment lost 4 bases and the J segment 5 bases; nucleotides outside the gene matches: 18. The germline CDR1 and CDR2 sequences are SGDLS and YYNGEE. The CDR3 loop is CASSTGGGDPGRHNEQFF. CDR3 sequence (DNA): TGTGCCAGCAGCACCGGTGGGGGGGACCCCGGTCGACACAATGAGCAGTTCTTC.

This clone was detected a few times. The chain links TRBV7-6 to TRBJ2-1; 10 positions match TRBD2. In germline, CDR1 is SGHVS, CDR2 FNYEAQ. This CDR3 has 16 amino acids. V gave up 1 base and J gave up 7 bases; unmatched junction bases: 7. CDR3 nucleotides: TGTGCCAGCAGCTTAGGTTCTAGCGGGAGTGTAAATGAGCAGTTCTTC. It codes for CASSLGSSGSVNEQFF.

The chain is built from TRBV30 and TRBJ1-1; TRBD1 matches 11 bases. Trimming cost V 2 bases and J 4 bases; bases outside gene matches: 3. CDR1 is GTSNPN, CDR2 SVGIG, per germline (reference sequence). This CDR3 contains 14 residues. The DNA for the CDR3 is TGTGCCTGGAGTAGGGGGACAGGGGGCACTGAAGCTTTCTTT. Translated, it gives CAWSRGTGGTEAFF.

This clone was recorded only once. V gene TRBV30 combines with J gene TRBJ2-7, with TRBD2 matching over 7 bases. This CDR3 spans 15 amino acids. In germline, CDR1 is GTSNPN, CDR2 SVGIG (reference sequence). Trimming removed 3 bases from V and 5 bases from J; junction bases left unmatched: 13. CDR3 DNA: TGTGCCTGGAGGGGAATGCGGCGGGAGTTGGACGAGCAGTACTTC. Its protein product is CAWRGMRRELDEQYF.

The DNA of the CDR3 is TGTGCCAGCTCTCTGACTAGCGGAGGGGTAGTCAATGAGCAGTTCTTC. Protein product: CASSLTSGGVVNEQFF. V usage is TRBV18 and J usage is TRBJ2-1; 9 nucleotides match TRBD2. There are 16 residues in the CDR3. After removal of 6 bases from V and 6 bases from J, the junction contained 12 bases not matched to a gene. CDR1 and CDR2 from the germline V gene are KGHSH and LQKENI.

V and J are TRBV19 and TRBJ1-3; 7 nucleotides line up with TRBD1. CDR1 LNHDA and CDR2 SQIVND come from the germline V gene (reference sequence). The ends lost 7 bases at V and 0 bases at J; junction bases unmatched: 9. The CDR3 length is 16 residues. Written as DNA, the CDR3 is TGTGCCAGTACGACGTACAGGGGAGTCTCTGGAAACACCATATATTTT. Its translation is CASTTYRGVSGNTIYF. The variable domain in full, with the rest retrieved from reference TRBV19 and TRBJ1-3, is DGGITQSPKYLFRKEGQNVTLSCEQNLNHDAMYWYRQDPGQGLRLIYYSQIVNDFQKGDIAEGYSVSREKKESFPLTVTSAQKNPTAFYLCASTTYRGVSGNTIYFGEGSWLTVV.